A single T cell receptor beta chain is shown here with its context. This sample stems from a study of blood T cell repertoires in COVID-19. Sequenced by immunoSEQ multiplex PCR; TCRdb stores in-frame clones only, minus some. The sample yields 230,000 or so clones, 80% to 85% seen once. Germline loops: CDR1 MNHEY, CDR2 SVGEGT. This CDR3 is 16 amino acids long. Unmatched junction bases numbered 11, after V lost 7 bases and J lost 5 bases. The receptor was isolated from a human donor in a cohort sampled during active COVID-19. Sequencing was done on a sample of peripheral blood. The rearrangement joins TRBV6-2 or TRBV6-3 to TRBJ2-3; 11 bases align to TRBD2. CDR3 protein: CASTPWLAGGGDTQYF. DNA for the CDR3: TGTGCCAGCACCCCGTGGCTAGCGGGAGGCGGAGATACGCAGTATTTT.